What follows are 21 T cell receptor beta chains derived from one specimen sequenced in a study of T-cell reconstitution after alpha-beta-depleted transplantation in children. TCRbeta library construction was performed incorporating unique molecular identifiers. TCRdb re-derived calls from the PCR reads in MiXCR, one entry per CDR3 protein. The sample has just over 950,000 distinct CDR3 sequences, around 30% seen once. The input for sequencing was PBMCs, mostly from graft donor cells, taken 360 days after TCRalphabeta/CD19-depleted stem cell transplant. These receptors were obtained from a boy under three years old who had a stem cell transplant for SCID, so the T cells may come from the graft donor.

In its sample, this clonotype was seen a few times. CDR3 protein: CSVARTVTGYNEQFF. CDR3 nucleotide sequence: TGCAGCGTTGCCAGGACAGTCACGGGCTACAATGAGCAGTTCTTC. The V and J genes are TRBV29-1 and TRBJ2-1, with TRBD1 as a possible D gene (6 bases). CDR3 length equals 15 residues. V lost 4 bases to trimming and J lost 3 bases, with 16 bases between them. Per the germline V gene, CDR1 is SQVTM and CDR2 is ANQGSEA.

V and J are TRBV28 and TRBJ2-7, with 8 bases identical to TRBD1. Germline values: CDR1 MDHEN, CDR2 SYDVKM. Trimming at V came to 6 bases and at J to 5 bases, leaving 6 bases not matched to a gene. CDR3 length equals 13 residues. CDR3 DNA sequence: TGTGCCAGCAGCCTCGACAGGGGCAACGAGCAGTACTTC. Protein product: CASSLDRGNEQYF.

This chain uses TRBV5-5 with TRBJ2-3; 7 bases fit TRBD1. Germline CDR1 SGHKS, CDR2 YYEKEE (reference sequence). After removal of 4 bases from V and 0 bases from J, the junction contained 8 bases not matched to a gene. The length of the CDR3 is 16 residues. CDR3: CASSARDSLSTDTQYF. The CDR3 DNA is TGTGCCAGCAGCGCACGGGACAGCCTTAGCACAGATACGCAGTATTTT.

V and J are TRBV7-6 and TRBJ1-1; D remains ambiguous. The V gene's germline CDR1 is SGHVS and CDR2 FNYEAQ. Trimming left V 5 bases short and J 6 bases short, with 10 bases between. This CDR3 contains 12 residues. The CDR3 loop reads CASSPQFSEAFF. DNA for the CDR3: TGTGCCAGCAGCCCCCAGTTCTCTGAAGCTTTCTTT.

The chain is built from TRBV27 and TRBJ2-7, with TRBD1 matching over 8 bases. V trimming: 6 bases; J trimming: 3 bases; junction bases outside the gene matches: 4. This CDR3 spans 13 amino acids. Germline-derived CDR1 and CDR2 are MNHEY and SMNVEV (reference sequence). The DNA for the CDR3 is TGTGCCAGCAGAGGGACAGGAATCTACGAGCAGTACTTC. Its protein product is CASRGTGIYEQYF.

This clonotype was seen a few times. The V gene is TRBV20-1, the J gene TRBJ2-5, with a weak D call TRBD2 (7 bases). Trimming cost V 3 bases and J 2 bases, with 19 bases left between them. There are 16 residues in the CDR3. Germline CDR1 DFQATT, CDR2 SNEGSKA (reference sequence). CDR3 amino acids: CSASPRVGGRQETQYF. In DNA, the CDR3 is TGCAGTGCTAGCCCTCGGGTCGGGGGGCGGCAAGAGACCCAGTACTTC.

The chain combines TRBV5-5 with TRBJ2-1, with TRBD1 identical over 11 bases. This CDR3 region has 16 residues. Germline trimming cut 3 bases from V and 3 bases from J; bases unmatched to any gene: 5. Germline V gene lookup returns CDR1 SGHKS and CDR2 YYEKEE (reference sequence). In DNA, the CDR3 is TGTGCCAGCAGCTCCTGGGGGACAGGGGGCTACAATGAGCAGTTCTTC. Residues: CASSSWGTGGYNEQFF. Based on the CDR3 plus reference TRBV5-5 and TRBJ2-1, the full variable domain is DAGVTQSPTHLIKTRGQQVTLRCSPISGHKSVSWYQQVLGQGPQFIFQYYEKEERGRGNFPDRFSARQFPNYSSELNVNALLLGDSALYLCASSSWGTGGYNEQFFGPGTRLTVL.

This clonotype was picked up a small number of times. The rearrangement links TRBV20-1 to TRBJ1-2; D remains unclear. Germline V lookup: CDR1 DFQATT, CDR2 SNEGSKA (reference sequence). Deletions cut 1 base from V and 1 base from J, with 13 bases between. The CDR3 runs to 15 residues. For the CDR3, the DNA is TGCAGTGCTAGAGGAGCAGGAAGGGTTAACTATGGCTACACCTTC. Translating gives CSARGAGRVNYGYTF.

Here the CDR3 reads CASSLVLENTEAFF. The CDR3 DNA reads TGTGCCAGCAGCTTGGTACTGGAGAACACTGAAGCTTTCTTT. V is TRBV5-6 and J is TRBJ1-1; D remains unclear. V shed 0 bases and J shed 1 base, with 7 bases lying between them. CDR1 and CDR2 (germline): SGHDT, YYEEEE. The CDR3 length is 14 residues.

The V call is TRBV18, the J call TRBJ2-5; TRBD2 agrees at 7 bases. Trimming cost V 3 bases and J 3 bases; bases outside gene matches: 7. This CDR3 is built from 15 residues. Germline CDR1 KGHSH, CDR2 LQKENI. The DNA for the CDR3 is TGTGCCAGCTCACCCCTCGTGACTAGCAAAGAGACCCAGTACTTC. This encodes CASSPLVTSKETQYF.

This clonotype was counted only a few times. The chain employs TRBV6-1 and TRBJ1-1; 11 nucleotides line up with TRBD1. This CDR3 is 14 amino acids long. Germline CDR1 and CDR2: MNHNS and SASEGT. Germline trimming cut 4 bases from V and 6 bases from J; bases unmatched to any gene: 4. CDR3 in amino acids: CASSVGQGAAEAFF. The CDR3, as DNA: TGTGCCAGCAGTGTCGGACAGGGGGCCGCTGAAGCTTTCTTT.

This chain links TRBV29-1 with TRBJ1-2, with a tentative D call TRBD1 (5 bases). V lost 0 bases and J lost 4, with 12 bases in between. The CDR3 is made up of 14 amino acids. Per germline, CDR1 SQVTM and CDR2 ANQGSEA. In nucleotides, the CDR3 is TGCAGCGTTGAAGAGGGGGACCCCATCTATGGCTACACCTTC. Translation gives CSVEEGDPIYGYTF.

V gene TRBV12-3 or TRBV12-4 combines with J gene TRBJ2-1; 11 nucleotides align to TRBD2. This CDR3 spans 15 amino acids. With 7 bases clipped from V and 8 bases from J, the junction kept 10 bases outside the gene matches. The CDR3 loop is CASKKTSGEADEQFF. In DNA form, the CDR3 reads TGTGCCAGCAAGAAGACTAGCGGGGAGGCAGATGAGCAGTTCTTC.

The chain has TRBV5-1 and TRBJ2-7; D unclear. Trimming took 0 bases from V and 2 from J, leaving 9 bases between them. Per the germline V gene, CDR1 is SGHRS and CDR2 is YFSETQ. The CDR3 covers 14 residues. As DNA, the CDR3 is TGCGCCAGCAGCTTGGGCCCCTGGCCCTACGAGCAGTACTTC. Translating gives CASSLGPWPYEQYF. Based on the CDR3 plus reference TRBV5-1 and TRBJ2-7, the full variable domain is KAGVTQTPRYLIKTRGQQVTLSCSPISGHRSVSWYQQTPGQGLQFLFEYFSETQRNKGNFPGRFSGRQFSNSRSEMNVSTLELGDSALYLCASSLGPWPYEQYFGPGTRLTVT.

The CDR3 region has the DNA TGCGCCAGCAGCTTGGGGGACAGGAGGTACGACGAGCAGTACTTC. Residues: CASSLGDRRYDEQYF. V gene TRBV5-1 combines with J gene TRBJ2-7; 8 bases are a match to TRBD1. Germline assignment: CDR1 SGHRS and CDR2 YFSETQ. Germline trimming cut 0 bases from V and 5 bases from J; bases unmatched to any gene: 7. The CDR3 has 15 amino acids.

The CDR3 sequence: CASSTAPTGIQETQYF. The CDR3 nucleotides are TGCGCCAGCAGCACGGCCCCTACAGGAATCCAAGAGACCCAGTACTTC. The rearrangement joins TRBV5-1 to TRBJ2-5, with D possibly TRBD1 on 5 matching bases. Trimming took 4 bases from V and 1 from J, leaving 17 bases between them. CDR1 and CDR2 from the germline V gene are SGHRS and YFSETQ. The CDR3 has 16 residues.

This clonotype was observed a handful of times. The chain combines TRBV7-8 with TRBJ2-1; 7 bases map to TRBD1. Germline-derived CDR1 and CDR2 are SGHVS and FQNEAQ. This CDR3 comprises 13 residues. With V trimmed by 9 bases and J by 8 bases, 10 bases remained unmatched. The CDR3 bases are TGTGCCAGTTTAAGGGGGCCGTCCGATGAGCAGTTCTTC. Translated, it gives CASLRGPSDEQFF. The full variable domain, completed using reference TRBV7-8 and TRBJ2-1, is GAGVSQSPRYKVAKRGQDVALRCDPISGHVSLFWYQQALGQGPEFLTYFQNEAQLDKSGLPSDRFFAERPEGSVSTLKIQRTQQEDSAVYLCASLRGPSDEQFFGPGTRLTVL.

In its sample, this clonotype was seen many times. The chain recombines TRBV20-1 with TRBJ2-3; weak D call: TRBD2 (5 bases). V lost 7 bases and J lost 4, with 12 bases in between. Germline V gene data show CDR1 as DFQATT and CDR2 as SNEGSKA (reference sequence). The CDR3 is 12 residues long. The CDR3, as DNA: TGCAGTGGGTCGACTACTGCAGATACGCAGTATTTT. Its protein is CSGSTTADTQYF.

The chain is built from TRBV18 and TRBJ1-5; D gene unclear. CDR3 size: 14 residues. Germline assignment: CDR1 KGHSH and CDR2 LQKENI. Trimming took off 4 bases at V and 9 bases at J, with 16 bases between the two ends. The chain's CDR3 is CASSLQPGSAPQHF. CDR3 bases: TGTGCCAGCTCACTACAACCCGGGTCCGCGCCCCAGCATTTT.

The genes are TRBV28 and TRBJ2-7; 11 nucleotides align to TRBD2. The V gene end was trimmed by 5 bases and the J gene end by 0 bases; junction bases not matched to a gene: 12. This CDR3 is 18 amino acids long. The V gene's germline CDR1 is MDHEN and CDR2 SYDVKM. CDR3 loop: CASSLTPKTSGVSYEQYF. For the CDR3, the DNA is TGTGCCAGCAGTCTTACCCCAAAGACTAGCGGGGTCTCCTACGAGCAGTACTTC.

There are a few counts of this clonotype. J is TRBJ2-2 and V is TRBV20-1; 9 nucleotides line up with TRBD1. V shed 5 bases, J shed 3 bases, and the junction held 7 bases outside the gene matches. Germline lookup yields CDR1 DFQATT and CDR2 SNEGSKA (reference sequence). CDR3 length equals 15 residues. CDR3 region: CSAPGQGRYTGELFF. In DNA, the CDR3 is TGCAGTGCTCCTGGACAGGGGCGATACACCGGGGAGCTGTTTTTT.